The 22 T cell receptor beta chains listed next were all sequenced from one sample in a study of regulatory T cells in long-lasting Graves disease. Specified time point: newly diagnosed GD, antithyroid drugs for less than 3 months. Construction of the TCR library relied on RNA isolated from PBMCs. Through Arm-PCR of CDR3 regions and iRepertoire HTBI primers, TCR beta libraries were built. TCRdb passed the multiplex PCR reads through MiXCR, listing each CDR3 protein once. The data hold 300,000 to 400,000 distinct CDR3 sequences, with over 15% observed a single time. These data also featured in a second study, about T cells in Graves' hyperthyroidism and ophthalmopathy.

This specimen was peripheral blood mononuclear cells (PBMCs), taken at new diagnosis, from a patient treated with antithyroid drugs. Receptors were obtained from a man aged 40-49 years with Graves disease.

This clonotype was observed many times. The rearrangement links TRBV7-9 to TRBJ1-1; D ambiguous. Deletions cut 6 bases from V and 3 bases from J, with 8 bases between. The CDR3 is 12 amino acids. Per germline, CDR1 SEHNR and CDR2 FQNEAQ (reference sequence). This chain's CDR3 is CASSLLDTEAFF. The CDR3 nucleotides are TGTGCCAGCAGTTTATTGGACACTGAAGCTTTCTTT.

This clonotype was recorded many times. The chain couples TRBV28 to TRBJ2-7; tentative D call: TRBD2 (5 bases). The CDR3 runs 16 residues. V lost 5 bases to trimming and J lost 3 bases, with 20 bases between them. Germline CDR1 and CDR2: MDHEN and SYDVKM. CDR3 in amino acids: CASSAAINLGDYEQYF. The CDR3 nucleotides are TGTGCCAGCAGTGCAGCGATCAACCTCGGGGACTACGAGCAGTACTTC.

This clonotype has ten or more counts. The rearrangement uses TRBV27 and TRBJ2-7; D is undetermined. Germline-derived CDR1 and CDR2 are MNHEY and SMNVEV (reference sequence). The CDR3 runs to 14 residues. V lost 5 bases and J 3 bases, leaving 14 bases between the germline ends. As DNA, the CDR3 is TGTGCCAGCAGTCCCGGACGGCGCCGCTACGAGCAGTACTTC. Translated: CASSPGRRRYEQYF.

This clonotype was recorded many times. The chain is built from TRBV9 and TRBJ1-1, with D unclear. Germline V gene lookup returns CDR1 SGDLS and CDR2 YYNGEE. Trimming removed 7 bases from V and 1 base from J, with 8 bases in between. The CDR3 extends over 12 amino acids. CDR3 in DNA: TGTGCCAGCTCACCGAAGAACACTGAAGCTTTCTTT. It encodes CASSPKNTEAFF.

This sequence joins TRBV5-1 and TRBJ2-1, with a possible D match to TRBD2 (5 bases). The J call may be mistaken, given a closer DNA end match to TRBJ2-5. The CDR3 runs to 14 residues. CDR1 is SGHRS and CDR2 is YFSETQ in the germline V gene. DNA for the CDR3: TGCGCCAGCAGCTTGAATCGGGGAACGGAGACCCAGTACTTC. Amino acid sequence: CASSLNRGTETQYF.

This clonotype was detected only a few times. The rearrangement joins TRBV28 to TRBJ1-6; 10 nucleotides match TRBD1. CDR1 and CDR2 from the germline V gene are MDHEN and SYDVKM. With 3 bases clipped from V and 10 bases from J, the junction kept 9 bases outside the gene matches. The CDR3 is made up of 16 amino acids. CDR3 sequence (DNA): TGTGCCAGCAGTTTTCTTCCGGGGACAGGGGACTCACCCCTCCACTTT. This translates into CASSFLPGTGDSPLHF.

The V call is TRBV3-1, the J call TRBJ1-4; 8 bases align to TRBD1. The V gene end was trimmed by 4 bases and the J gene end by 8 bases; junction bases not matched to a gene: 12. The CDR3 contains 16 residues. CDR1 is LGHDT, CDR2 YNNKEL, per germline (reference sequence). The CDR3 sequence is CASSRDRTGSEEKLFF. For the CDR3, the DNA is TGTGCCAGCAGCCGAGACCGGACAGGGAGTGAGGAAAAACTGTTTTTT.

This clonotype occurred many times. The V and J genes are TRBV27 and TRBJ2-1; D could derive from TRBD1 or TRBD2 (7 bases each). Germline loops: CDR1 MNHEY, CDR2 SMNVEV (reference sequence). The CDR3 covers 15 residues. The ends were cut back, 7 bases at V and 0 bases at J, with 13 bases in the middle. The CDR3 reads CASKQGGSSYNEQFF. The CDR3 nucleotides read TGTGCCAGCAAGCAGGGGGGGAGCTCCTACAATGAGCAGTTCTTC.

The chain has TRBV6-2 or TRBV6-3 and TRBJ2-2, with D possibly TRBD2 on 6 matching bases. Germline values: CDR1 MNHEY, CDR2 SVGEGT. Between the trimmed V and J ends, which lost 4 bases and 0 bases, there was a span of 9 bases. This CDR3 has 15 amino acids. CDR3 in DNA: TGTGCCAGCAGTTTCCTAGCGTCGAACACCGGGGAGCTGTTTTTT. Its translation: CASSFLASNTGELFF.

The V and J genes are TRBV30 and TRBJ2-2; D is unclear. The CDR3 covers 15 residues. The V end was cut by 0 bases, the J end by 3 bases, with 11 bases between. Germline V CDR1 and CDR2: GTSNPN, SVGIG (reference sequence). The CDR3 nucleotides read TGTGCCTGGAGTGTTAAGGGCCTTGACACCGGGGAGCTGTTTTTT. Amino acids: CAWSVKGLDTGELFF.

This clonotype has more than one count but fewer than ten. The V gene is TRBV6-1, the J gene TRBJ2-1; TRBD1 is a possible D gene (6 bases). The germline V gene has CDR1 MNHNS and CDR2 SASEGT. The CDR3 consists of 13 residues. Trimming stripped 7 bases from V and 2 bases from J, with 9 bases between. CDR3 residues: CASTRDTYNEQFF. CDR3 in DNA: TGTGCCAGCACCCGGGACACCTACAATGAGCAGTTCTTC.

The chain has TRBV5-1 and TRBJ2-4, with 9 bases lining up with TRBD1. The CDR3 is 17 residues long. V gave up 4 bases and J gave up 0 bases; unmatched junction bases: 8. The germline gives CDR1 SGHRS, CDR2 YFSETQ. CDR3 in DNA: TGCGCCAGCAGCCCTACCGGGACAGGGAGAGCCAAAAACATTCAGTACTTC. Translating gives CASSPTGTGRAKNIQYF.

The chain recombines TRBV9 with TRBJ1-5, with D maybe TRBD1 (6 bases). Trimming took 2 bases from V and 5 from J, leaving 11 bases between them. The CDR3 spans 14 residues. The germline V gene encodes CDR1 SGDLS and CDR2 YYNGEE. CDR3 coding DNA: TGTGCCAGCAGCGTCGAGGGGGTCCATCAGCCCCAGCATTTT. It yields the protein CASSVEGVHQPQHF. Based on the CDR3 plus reference TRBV9 and TRBJ1-5, the full variable domain is DSGVTQTPKHLITATGQRVTLRCSPRSGDLSVYWYQQSLDQGLQFLIQYYNGEERAKGNILERFSAQQFPDLHSELNLSSLELGDSALYFCASSVEGVHQPQHFGDGTRLSIL.

This clonotype was picked up many times. The chain has TRBV10-3 and TRBJ2-6; no definite D call. CDR3 length: 17 residues. The germline CDR1 and CDR2 sequences are ENHRY and SYGVKD. Trimming left V 2 bases short and J 0 bases short, with 11 bases between. CDR3 residues: CAISEGSWYSGANVLTF. CDR3 bases: TGTGCCATCAGTGAGGGCTCTTGGTACTCTGGGGCCAACGTCCTGACTTTC.

This clonotype was seen a few times. The V call is TRBV20-1, the J call TRBJ2-4; TRBD2 aligns across 8 bases. Germline assignment: CDR1 DFQATT and CDR2 SNEGSKA (reference sequence). V lost 2 bases and J lost 8; bases outside the gene matches: 11. CDR3 size: 15 residues. The CDR3 spells CSARRGGHLPYIQYF. The CDR3 DNA follows: TGCAGTGCTAGACGGGGGGGCCATTTGCCCTACATTCAGTACTTC.

This clonotype was recorded at least ten times. This sequence joins TRBV2 and TRBJ2-7, with a possible D match to TRBD1 (6 bases). CDR1 is SNHLY, CDR2 FYNNEI, per germline. V dropped 7 bases and J dropped 3 bases, with 13 bases sitting between them. The CDR3 contains 13 residues. CDR3 nucleotides: TGTGCCAGCATTTGGACAGCTTACTACGAGCAGTACTTC. This codes for CASIWTAYYEQYF.

Worth noting for this clonotype: The germline gene is not matched at one end of the junction; a read error may be the cause. The rearrangement uses TRBV5-5 and TRBJ2-4, with D hard to call. This CDR3 is 11 amino acids long. Per the germline V gene, CDR1 is SGHKS and CDR2 is YYEKEE (reference sequence). The CDR3 nucleotides are TGCGCCAGCAGCTACAAAAACATTCAGTACTTC. Its translation: CASSYKNIQYF.

This clonotype occurred many times. V gene TRBV2 combines with J gene TRBJ1-5; D may be TRBD1 (6 bases). The germline V gene has CDR1 SNHLY and CDR2 FYNNEI. Trimming pared 3 bases from V and 5 bases from J, leaving 11 bases between. This CDR3 spans 14 amino acids. CDR3 in DNA: TGTGCCAGCAGTGACACAGGGATGTATCAGCCCCAGCATTTT. Residues: CASSDTGMYQPQHF.

This clonotype has ten or more counts. This chain joins TRBV4-2 and TRBJ1-5; 9 bases line up with TRBD1. The germline V gene encodes CDR1 LGHNA and CDR2 YNFKEQ. This CDR3 spans 15 amino acids. With 2 bases clipped from V and 6 bases from J, the junction kept 5 bases outside the gene matches. CDR3 protein: CASSQLGTGFQPQHF. For the CDR3, the DNA is TGTGCCAGCAGCCAATTAGGGACAGGGTTTCAGCCCCAGCATTTT.

This clonotype appeared a few times. J is TRBJ1-2 and V is TRBV25-1; a possible D gene is TRBD1 (6 bases). V lost 7 bases and J 4 bases, leaving 16 bases between the germline ends. The germline CDR1 and CDR2 sequences are MGHDK and SYGVNS. The CDR3 extends over 14 amino acids. The CDR3: CASTPRGYGYGYTF. The CDR3 bases are TGTGCCAGCACCCCGAGGGGGTACGGCTATGGCTACACCTTC.

This clonotype was counted many times. This rearrangement joins TRBV3-1 to TRBJ2-7; 11 bases map to TRBD2. V lost 1 base, J lost 5 bases, and 7 bases stayed unmatched. Germline V gene lookup returns CDR1 LGHDT and CDR2 YNNKEL (reference sequence). The length of the CDR3 is 16 residues. DNA for the CDR3: TGTGCCAGCAGCCAAGCACGGCCTAGCGGGGGGCACGAGCAGTACTTC. Protein product: CASSQARPSGGHEQYF.

This clonotype was recorded many times. V is TRBV20-1 and J is TRBJ2-3; a possible D gene is TRBD2 (5 bases). CDR3 length equals 15 residues. Germline V gene sequence: CDR1 DFQATT, CDR2 SNEGSKA (reference sequence). Trimming pared 5 bases from V and 0 bases from J, leaving 15 bases between. CDR3 sequence: CSAPGMFPSTDTQYF. The CDR3 nucleotides are TGCAGTGCTCCGGGAATGTTTCCTAGCACAGATACGCAGTATTTT.